A selection of T cell receptor beta chains follows, all from one sample in a study of shared clonotypes between healthy human individuals. Some clones are missing from TCRdb's copy, which holds only in-frame ones; the method was immunoSEQ multiplex PCR. Of around 480,000 clones in the sample, 75% to 80% were seen once. What was sequenced was PBMCs. The origin of the receptors is a woman in her forties in good health. Some clones in this sample may be carry-over from other donors' samples. Both conserved end residues are part of each CDR3. The order of the fields is CDR3 DNA, CDR3 protein, D gene, J gene, V gene, clone size. D genes are given only for firm matches. Expanded clones get a size class; other rows say once, few or many, or leave the size out.

TGTGCCAGCAGCGTAGACGACGTGGGGTACAATGAGCAGTTCTTC	CASSVDDVGYNEQFF	.	TRBJ2-1	TRBV9	.
TGCAGCGTTGAAAATGCAGAGGAATGGAACACTGAAGCTTTCTTT	CSVENAEEWNTEAFF	.	TRBJ1-1	TRBV29-1	.
TGTGCCAGCACCCTCCTAGAGTCGGACGGCGGGGAGACCCAGTACTTC	CASTLLESDGGETQYF	.	TRBJ2-5	TRBV21-1	.
TGTGCCATCGCCGGGGTCCTGAACACTGAAGCTTTCTTT	CAIAGVLNTEAFF	.	TRBJ1-1	TRBV10-3	.
TGTGCCAGCAGCTTTAACCGGGTGAACACCGGGGAGCTGTTTTTT	CASSFNRVNTGELFF	.	TRBJ2-2	TRBV11-3	once
TGTGCCTGGAGTGACCAGGGGTCCCATAATTCACCCCTCCACTTT	CAWSDQGSHNSPLHF	.	TRBJ1-6	TRBV30	.
TGTGCCAGCAGCCCTCGGACAGCTGGAAACACCATATATTTT	CASSPRTAGNTIYF	.	TRBJ1-3	TRBV7-6	.
TGCGCCAGCAGCCAGACCCTAGCGGGGGGCTCCTACGAGCAGTACTTC	CASSQTLAGGSYEQYF	TRBD2	TRBJ2-7	TRBV4-1	.
TGTGCCAGCAGTTTATTTGGTAGTGTAGCTGAAGCTTTCTTT	CASSLFGSVAEAFF	.	TRBJ1-1	TRBV28	.
TGTGCCAGCAGGTATAGCGGGAGATTCTCCGGGGAGCTGTTTTTT	CASRYSGRFSGELFF	TRBD2	TRBJ2-2	TRBV2	.